The clone carrying this T cell receptor beta chain was recorded at least ten times. What it binds is unknown. This record belongs to a study of regulatory T cells in long-lasting Graves disease. Across the whole study: Those with persistent Graves' disease had received antithyroid drugs for over 5 years with positive TSH receptor antibodies.

Investigators prepared the TCR beta libraries by applying iRepertoire HTBI primers and Arm-PCR of CDR3 regions. Authors' analysis steps: The study identified roughly 59 TRBV and some 15 TRBJ segments across samples. TCRdb analysed the multiplex PCR reads with MiXCR anew, one entry per CDR3 protein. What appears here as the V and J calls and clone size reflects TCRdb's work, not the paper's. The sample consists of 350,000 to 450,000 distinct CDR3 sequences, less than 30% of them appearing once. This CDR3 spans 14 amino acids. V lost 4 bases to trimming and J lost 6 bases, with 11 bases between them. Germline CDR1 reads KGHDR; CDR2 reads SFDVKD. As for time point: persistent/refractory GD, antithyroid drugs over 5 years with positive TRAb. RNA from PBMCs was the source of the TCR library. EDTA tubes collected nine milliliters of peripheral blood. Study-wide points: Newly diagnosed patients shared 1,000 or so public clonotypes; persistent patients shared 2,500 to 3,000.

V is TRBV24-1 and J is TRBJ1-4, with D possibly matching TRBD1 (5 bases). The receptor comes from a woman aged 40 to 49 with Graves disease. Source: peripheral blood mononuclear cells (PBMCs), taken when the disease was refractory, from a patient treated with antithyroid drugs. For the CDR3, the DNA is TGTGCCACCAGTGAGAGGGGAGACCATGAAAAACTGTTTTTT. It translates to CATSERGDHEKLFF.